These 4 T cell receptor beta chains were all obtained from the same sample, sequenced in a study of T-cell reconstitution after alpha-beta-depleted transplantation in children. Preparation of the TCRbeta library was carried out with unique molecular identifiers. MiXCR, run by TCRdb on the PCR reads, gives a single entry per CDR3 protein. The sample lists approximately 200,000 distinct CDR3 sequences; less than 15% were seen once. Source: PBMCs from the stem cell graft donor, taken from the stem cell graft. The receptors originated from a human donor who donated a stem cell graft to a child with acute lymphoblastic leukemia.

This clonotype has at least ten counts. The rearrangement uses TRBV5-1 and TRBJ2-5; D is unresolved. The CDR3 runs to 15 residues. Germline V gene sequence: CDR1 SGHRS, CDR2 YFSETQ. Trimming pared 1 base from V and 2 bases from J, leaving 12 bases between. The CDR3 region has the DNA TGCGCCAGCAGCTTGTCTGGTGTGGTACAAGAGACCCAGTACTTC. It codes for CASSLSGVVQETQYF.

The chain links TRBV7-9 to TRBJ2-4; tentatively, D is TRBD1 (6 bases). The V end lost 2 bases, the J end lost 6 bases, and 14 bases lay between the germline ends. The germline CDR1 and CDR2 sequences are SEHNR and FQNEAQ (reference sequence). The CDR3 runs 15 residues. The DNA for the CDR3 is TGTGCCAGCAGCTTAATATTTGGACAGAGAAACATTCAGTACTTC. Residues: CASSLIFGQRNIQYF.

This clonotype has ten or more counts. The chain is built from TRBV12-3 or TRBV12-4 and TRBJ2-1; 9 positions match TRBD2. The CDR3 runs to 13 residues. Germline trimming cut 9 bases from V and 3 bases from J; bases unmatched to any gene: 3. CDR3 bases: TGTGCCAGTATAGCGGGAGACTACAATGAGCAGTTCTTC. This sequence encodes CASIAGDYNEQFF.

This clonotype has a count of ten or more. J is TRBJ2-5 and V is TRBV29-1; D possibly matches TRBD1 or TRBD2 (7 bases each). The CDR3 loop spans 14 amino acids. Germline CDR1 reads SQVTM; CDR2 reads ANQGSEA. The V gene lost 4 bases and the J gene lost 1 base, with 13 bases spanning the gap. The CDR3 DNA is TGCAGCGTTGCCAGGGGGGGTGCCCAAGAGACCCAGTACTTC. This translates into CSVARGGAQETQYF.